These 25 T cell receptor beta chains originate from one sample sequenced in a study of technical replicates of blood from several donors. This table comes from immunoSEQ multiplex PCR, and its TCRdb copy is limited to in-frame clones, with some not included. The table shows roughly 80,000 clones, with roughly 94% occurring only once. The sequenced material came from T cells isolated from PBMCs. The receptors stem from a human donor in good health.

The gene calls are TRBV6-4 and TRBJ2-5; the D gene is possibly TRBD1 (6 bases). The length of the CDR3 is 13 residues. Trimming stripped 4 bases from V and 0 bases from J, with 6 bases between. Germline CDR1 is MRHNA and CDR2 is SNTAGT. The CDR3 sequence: CASSAGDQETQYF. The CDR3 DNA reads TGTGCCAGCAGTGCAGGGGACCAAGAGACCCAGTACTTC.

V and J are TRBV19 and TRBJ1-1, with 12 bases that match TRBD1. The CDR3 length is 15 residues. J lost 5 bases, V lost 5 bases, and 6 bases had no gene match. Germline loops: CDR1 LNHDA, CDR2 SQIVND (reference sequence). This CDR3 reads CASSFRDRGQTEAFF. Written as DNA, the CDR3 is TGTGCCAGTAGTTTCCGGGACAGGGGGCAGACTGAAGCTTTCTTT.

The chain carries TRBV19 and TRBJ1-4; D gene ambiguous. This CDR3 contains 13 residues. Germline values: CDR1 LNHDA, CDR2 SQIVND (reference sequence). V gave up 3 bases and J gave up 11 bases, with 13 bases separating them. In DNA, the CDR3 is TGTGCCAGTAGTATTTCTACGAGGGCGAAACTGTTTTTT. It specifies CASSISTRAKLFF.

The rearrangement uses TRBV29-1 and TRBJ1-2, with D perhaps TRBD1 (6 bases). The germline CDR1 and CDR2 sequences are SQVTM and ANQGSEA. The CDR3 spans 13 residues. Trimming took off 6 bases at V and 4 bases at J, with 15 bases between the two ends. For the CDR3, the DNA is TGCAGCGTCCAGACAGGAGCTGCCTATGGCTACACCTTC. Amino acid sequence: CSVQTGAAYGYTF.

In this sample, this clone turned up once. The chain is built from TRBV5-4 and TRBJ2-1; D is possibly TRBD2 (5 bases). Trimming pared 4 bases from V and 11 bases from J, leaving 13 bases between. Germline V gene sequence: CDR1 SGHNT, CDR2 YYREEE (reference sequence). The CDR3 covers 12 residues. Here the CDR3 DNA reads TGTGCCAGCAGCCTGTCCGACGGGAAGCAGTTCTTC. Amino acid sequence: CASSLSDGKQFF.

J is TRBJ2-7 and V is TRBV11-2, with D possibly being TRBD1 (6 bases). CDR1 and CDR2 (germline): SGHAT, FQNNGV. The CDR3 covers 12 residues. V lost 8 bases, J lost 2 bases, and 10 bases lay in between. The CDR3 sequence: CASQRTAYEQYF. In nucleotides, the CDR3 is TGTGCCAGCCAAAGGACAGCCTACGAGCAGTACTTC.

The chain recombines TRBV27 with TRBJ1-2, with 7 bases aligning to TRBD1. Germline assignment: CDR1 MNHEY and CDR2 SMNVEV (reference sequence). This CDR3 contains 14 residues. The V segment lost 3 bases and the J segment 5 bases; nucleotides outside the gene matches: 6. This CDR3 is CASSFDRARYGYTF. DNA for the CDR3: TGTGCCAGCAGTTTTGACAGGGCGCGATATGGCTACACCTTC.

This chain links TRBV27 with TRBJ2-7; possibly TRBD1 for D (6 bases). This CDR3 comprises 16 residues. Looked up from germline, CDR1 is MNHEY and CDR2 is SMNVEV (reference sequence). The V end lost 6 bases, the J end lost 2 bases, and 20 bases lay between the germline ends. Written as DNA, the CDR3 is TGTGCCAGCAGCCCCTCAGTTGGGGGCAAAACCTACGAGCAGTACTTC. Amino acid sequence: CASSPSVGGKTYEQYF.

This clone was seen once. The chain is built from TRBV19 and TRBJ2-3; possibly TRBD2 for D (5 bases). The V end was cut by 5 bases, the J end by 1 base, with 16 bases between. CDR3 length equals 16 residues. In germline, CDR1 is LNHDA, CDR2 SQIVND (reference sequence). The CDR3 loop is CASSRQGSGGTDTQYF. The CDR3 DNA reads TGTGCCAGTAGTCGTCAAGGGAGTGGGGGCACAGATACGCAGTATTTT.

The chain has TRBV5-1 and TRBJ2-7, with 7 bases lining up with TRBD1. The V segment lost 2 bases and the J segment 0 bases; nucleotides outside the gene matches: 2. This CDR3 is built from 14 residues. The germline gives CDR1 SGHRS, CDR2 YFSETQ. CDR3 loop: CASSFRGSSYEQYF. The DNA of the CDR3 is TGCGCCAGCAGCTTCAGGGGGAGCTCCTACGAGCAGTACTTC.

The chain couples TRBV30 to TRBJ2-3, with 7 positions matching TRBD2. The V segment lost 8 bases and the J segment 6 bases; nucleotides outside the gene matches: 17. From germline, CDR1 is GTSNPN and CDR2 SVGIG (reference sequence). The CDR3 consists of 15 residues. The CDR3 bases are TGTGCCGCAGACCCTCTAGCGGCGAATCTTGATACGCAGTATTTT. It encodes CAADPLAANLDTQYF. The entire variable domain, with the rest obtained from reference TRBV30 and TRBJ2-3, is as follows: SQTIHQWPATLVQPVGSPLSLECTVEGTSNPNLYWYRQAAGRGLQLLFYSVGIGQISSEVPQNLSASRPQDRQFILSSKKLLLSDSGFYLCAADPLAANLDTQYFGPGTRLTVL.

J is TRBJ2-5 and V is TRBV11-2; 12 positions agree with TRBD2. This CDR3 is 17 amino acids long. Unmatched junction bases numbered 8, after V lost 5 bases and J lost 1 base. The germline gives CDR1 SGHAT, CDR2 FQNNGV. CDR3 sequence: CASSPRTSGNFQETQYF. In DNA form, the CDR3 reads TGTGCCAGCAGCCCTAGGACTAGCGGGAATTTCCAAGAGACCCAGTACTTC.

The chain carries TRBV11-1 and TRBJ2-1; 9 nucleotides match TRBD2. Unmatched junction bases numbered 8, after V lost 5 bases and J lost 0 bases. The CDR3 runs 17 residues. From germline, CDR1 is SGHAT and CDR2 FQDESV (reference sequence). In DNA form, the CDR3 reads TGTGCCAGCAGCCCCAGGGGTAGCGGGAGCTCCTACAATGAGCAGTTCTTC. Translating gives CASSPRGSGSSYNEQFF.

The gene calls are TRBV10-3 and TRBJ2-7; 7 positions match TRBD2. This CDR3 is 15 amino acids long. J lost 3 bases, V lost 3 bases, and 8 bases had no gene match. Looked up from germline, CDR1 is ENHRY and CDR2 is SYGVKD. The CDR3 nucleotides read TGTGCCATCAGTGACTCGGGAGGCAGGGACTACGAGCAGTACTTC. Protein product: CAISDSGGRDYEQYF.

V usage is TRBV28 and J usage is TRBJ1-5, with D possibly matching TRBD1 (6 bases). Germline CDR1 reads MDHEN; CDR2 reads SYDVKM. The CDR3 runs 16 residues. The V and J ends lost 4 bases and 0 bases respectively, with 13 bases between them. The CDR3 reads CASSYTGTPSNQPQHF. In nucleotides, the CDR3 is TGTGCCAGCAGTTATACAGGGACCCCTAGCAATCAGCCCCAGCATTTT.

The CDR3 loop is CASSLGGPEGYTF. The CDR3 DNA reads TGTGCCAGCAGCTTGGGAGGGCCCGAGGGCTACACCTTC. V is TRBV5-5 and J is TRBJ1-2; no definite D call. V was trimmed by 0 bases and J by 8 bases, leaving 11 bases between them. Germline loops: CDR1 SGHKS, CDR2 YYEKEE (reference sequence). This CDR3 is 13 amino acids long.

The CDR3 DNA sequence: TGTGCCAGCAGCCCCGGGGACAGGGGGTACGAGCAGTACTTC. Residues: CASSPGDRGYEQYF. This sequence joins TRBV7-9 and TRBJ2-7, with 11 bases that match TRBD1. Germline CDR1 and CDR2: SEHNR and FQNEAQ (reference sequence). There are 14 residues in the CDR3. V lost 5 bases to trimming and J lost 4 bases; unmatched junction nucleotides: 4.

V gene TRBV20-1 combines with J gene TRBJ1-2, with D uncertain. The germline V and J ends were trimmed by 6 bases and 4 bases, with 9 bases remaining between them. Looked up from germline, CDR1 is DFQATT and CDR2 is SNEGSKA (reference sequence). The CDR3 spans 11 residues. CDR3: CSATDLYGYTF. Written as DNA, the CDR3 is TGCAGTGCAACAGACCTCTATGGCTACACCTTC.

CDR3 sequence reads: CASSLIAQGATRGNTGELFF. CDR3 bases: TGTGCCAGCAGTTTGATTGCGCAGGGGGCTACGCGGGGGAACACCGGGGAGCTGTTTTTT. This chain connects TRBV27 to TRBJ2-2, with TRBD1 matching 8 bases. The CDR3 contains 20 residues. Germline V gene lookup returns CDR1 MNHEY and CDR2 SMNVEV (reference sequence). V shed 3 bases, J shed 1 base, and the junction held 16 bases outside the gene matches.

Here the CDR3 DNA reads TGTGCCAGCAGTTACTCCTTAGCACTCCAAGAGACCCAGTACTTC. This sequence encodes CASSYSLALQETQYF. The rearrangement links TRBV6-5 to TRBJ2-5, with D unclear. CDR1 and CDR2 (germline): MNHEY, SVGAGI. This CDR3 is 15 amino acids long. The V end was cut by 0 bases, the J end by 1 base, with 9 bases between.

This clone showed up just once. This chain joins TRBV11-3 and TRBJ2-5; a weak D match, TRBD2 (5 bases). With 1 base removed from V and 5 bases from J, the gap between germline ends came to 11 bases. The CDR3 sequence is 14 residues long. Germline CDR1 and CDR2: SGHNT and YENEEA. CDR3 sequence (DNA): TGTGCCAGCAGCTTAGCCCGGGGTAGCGAGACCCAGTACTTC. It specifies CASSLARGSETQYF. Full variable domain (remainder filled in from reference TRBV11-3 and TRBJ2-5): EAGVVQSPRYKIIEKKQPVAFWCNPISGHNTLYWYLQNLGQGPELLIRYENEEAVDDSQLPKDRFSAERLKGVDSTLKIQPAELGDSAVYLCASSLARGSETQYFGPGTRLLVL.

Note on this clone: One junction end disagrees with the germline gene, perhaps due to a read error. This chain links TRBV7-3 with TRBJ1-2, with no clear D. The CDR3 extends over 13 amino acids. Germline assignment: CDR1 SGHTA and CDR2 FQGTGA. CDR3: CASSLHGSYGYTF. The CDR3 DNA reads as TGTGCCAGTAGCTTACATGGGAGCTATGGCTACACCTTC.

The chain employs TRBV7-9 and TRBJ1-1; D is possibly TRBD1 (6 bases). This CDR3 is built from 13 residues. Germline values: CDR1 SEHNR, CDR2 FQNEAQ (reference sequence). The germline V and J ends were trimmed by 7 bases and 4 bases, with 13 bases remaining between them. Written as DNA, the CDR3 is TGTGCCAGCAAGGGACACATGGGCACTGAAGCTTTCTTT. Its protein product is CASKGHMGTEAFF.

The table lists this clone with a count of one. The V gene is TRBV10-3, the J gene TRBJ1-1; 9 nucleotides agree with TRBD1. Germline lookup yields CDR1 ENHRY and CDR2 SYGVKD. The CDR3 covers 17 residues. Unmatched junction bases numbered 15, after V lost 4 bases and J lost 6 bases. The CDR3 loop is CAISVKRDRVRFSEAFF. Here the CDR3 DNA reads TGTGCCATCAGTGTTAAGAGGGACAGGGTCAGGTTTTCTGAAGCTTTCTTT.

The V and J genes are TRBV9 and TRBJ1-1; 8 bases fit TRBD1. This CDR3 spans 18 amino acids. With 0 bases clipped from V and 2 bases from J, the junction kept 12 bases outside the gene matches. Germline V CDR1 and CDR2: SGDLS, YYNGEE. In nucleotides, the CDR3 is TGTGCCAGCAGCGTAGGAGGAGGGGGACAGGTTACTAACACTGAAGCTTTCTTT. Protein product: CASSVGGGGQVTNTEAFF.